Below are 22 T cell receptor beta chains sequenced from a single sample in a study of blood T cell repertoires in COVID-19. Only in-frame clones appear in the TCRdb table, and some are missing; sequencing was by immunoSEQ multiplex PCR. The sample consists of 29,000 or so clones, 60% to 85% of them appearing once. The sample consisted of peripheral blood. The receptors shown here come from a woman in her 70s with active or convalescent COVID-19.

The chain has TRBV7-2 and TRBJ2-3, with D possibly TRBD2 on 5 matching bases. The CDR3 has 13 amino acids. Looked up from germline, CDR1 is SGHTA and CDR2 is FQGNSA. Trimming left V 5 bases short and J 7 bases short, with 13 bases between. CDR3 loop: CASSPLRGYTQYF. The CDR3 DNA follows: TGTGCCAGCAGCCCCCTACGGGGTTATACGCAGTATTTT.

The chain links TRBV24-1 to TRBJ1-2; no clear D. Germline V CDR1 and CDR2: KGHDR, SFDVKD. The CDR3 has 13 amino acids. Trimming stripped 4 bases from V and 7 bases from J, with 12 bases between. CDR3 residues: CATSENPRSGYTF. CDR3 nucleotide sequence: TGTGCCACCAGTGAAAACCCAAGGAGTGGCTACACCTTC.

This clone was detected once. The genes are TRBV6-6 and TRBJ1-3; D is perhaps TRBD1 (5 bases). Germline loops: CDR1 MNHNY, CDR2 SVGAGI (reference sequence). The V end was cut by 4 bases, the J end by 4 bases, with 8 bases between. This CDR3 region has 13 residues. The DNA for the CDR3 is TGTGCCAGCAGTTCCCGGGGGGGAAACACCATATATTTT. Its protein is CASSSRGGNTIYF.

The chain links TRBV6-6 to TRBJ1-1; 9 bases agree with TRBD1. Germline CDR1 and CDR2: MNHNY and SVGAGI (reference sequence). This CDR3 is 15 amino acids long. V trimming: 0 bases; J trimming: 3 bases; junction bases outside the gene matches: 2. CDR3 coding DNA: TGTGCCAGCAGTTACTCCCGGGACAGGGACACTGAAGCTTTCTTT. Translating gives CASSYSRDRDTEAFF.

This clone was detected a few times. This chain connects TRBV4-3 to TRBJ2-1; 10 bases line up with TRBD2. Germline CDR1 and CDR2: LGHNA and YSLEER. The CDR3 covers 18 residues. V lost 0 bases to trimming and J lost 3 bases; unmatched junction nucleotides: 8. CDR3 DNA: TGCGCCAGCAGCCAAGAAGTCCCTAGCGGGAGTCGCTACAATGAGCAGTTCTTC. It translates to CASSQEVPSGSRYNEQFF.

V gene TRBV6-5 combines with J gene TRBJ1-1; D is perhaps TRBD1 (6 bases). Germline CDR1 is MNHEY and CDR2 is SVGAGI. V shed 5 bases and J shed 0 bases, with 13 bases lying between them. The CDR3 contains 15 residues. This CDR3 is CASSPTDRLNTEAFF. The DNA for the CDR3 is TGTGCCAGCAGTCCGACGGACAGATTGAACACTGAAGCTTTCTTT.

This clone is judged medium-sized. The chain has TRBV4-1 and TRBJ1-2, with D possibly matching TRBD1 (6 bases). Germline CDR1 MGHRA, CDR2 YSYEKL. The CDR3 is 12 amino acids. Trimming took off 6 bases at V and 3 bases at J, with 8 bases between the two ends. CDR3 protein: CASRGADYGYTF. CDR3 bases: TGCGCCAGCAGGGGGGCAGACTATGGCTACACCTTC.

This chain links TRBV29-1 with TRBJ2-1; 9 bases fit TRBD2. Trimming cost V 4 bases and J 8 bases; bases outside gene matches: 9. Germline loops: CDR1 SQVTM, CDR2 ANQGSEA. The CDR3 has 14 amino acids. CDR3 amino acids: CSVGVAGAWDEQFF. The CDR3 region has the DNA TGCAGCGTTGGAGTAGCGGGGGCCTGGGATGAGCAGTTCTTC.

The chain links TRBV9 to TRBJ2-5; the match to TRBD2 covers 9 bases. V lost 4 bases and J lost 1; bases outside the gene matches: 11. CDR1 SGDLS and CDR2 YYNGEE come from the germline V gene. The CDR3 sequence is 17 residues long. The CDR3 loop reads CASSPGIGGGGQETQYF. The CDR3 DNA follows: TGTGCCAGCAGCCCTGGGATCGGCGGGGGGGGCCAAGAGACCCAGTACTTC.

The rearrangement joins TRBV3-1 (or the pseudogene TRBV3-2) to TRBJ1-5; a weak D match, TRBD1 (6 bases). The CDR3 covers 17 residues. The V end lost 3 bases, the J end lost 0 bases, and 15 bases lay between the germline ends. The germline gives CDR1 LGHDT, CDR2 YNNKEL (reference sequence). CDR3 loop: CASSQGHNLYSNQPQHF. The CDR3 DNA is TGTGCCAGCAGCCAGGGACATAACCTTTATAGCAATCAGCCCCAGCATTTT.

The rearrangement links TRBV30 to TRBJ1-5, with 9 bases fitting TRBD1. This CDR3 spans 15 amino acids. The germline CDR1 and CDR2 sequences are GTSNPN and SVGIG (reference sequence). The V and J ends lost 1 base and 6 bases, in that order; junction bases with no gene match: 7. The CDR3 sequence is CAWSGGTGWSQPQHF. CDR3 nucleotides: TGTGCCTGGAGTGGGGGGACAGGGTGGAGTCAGCCCCAGCATTTT.

This clone turned up a few times. The chain employs TRBV7-8 and TRBJ2-4, with 11 bases fitting TRBD2. The CDR3 totals 17 residues. With V trimmed by 0 bases and J by 2 bases, 3 bases remained unmatched. Germline V gene lookup returns CDR1 SGHVS and CDR2 FQNEAQ. This CDR3 is CASSLAGTSGSKNIQYF. The CDR3 DNA sequence: TGTGCCAGCAGCTTAGCCGGGACTAGCGGCTCCAAAAACATTCAGTACTTC.

The gene calls are TRBV4-3 and TRBJ1-6, with a weak D call TRBD1 (5 bases). V lost 4 bases to trimming and J lost 4 bases, with 11 bases between them. From germline, CDR1 is LGHNA and CDR2 YSLEER. This CDR3 is 15 amino acids long. CDR3 amino acids: CASSPDRSYNSPLHF. Written as DNA, the CDR3 is TGCGCCAGCAGCCCCGACAGAAGTTATAATTCACCCCTCCACTTT.

CDR3 DNA: TGCGCCAGCAGCCAAGAAGCGGGAGCGTCCGGCGAGCAGTTCTTC. Its translation is CASSQEAGASGEQFF. The chain uses TRBV4-3 and TRBJ2-1; TRBD2 aligns across 8 bases. The V and J ends lost 0 bases and 10 bases, in that order; junction bases with no gene match: 8. The CDR3 has 15 amino acids. CDR1 and CDR2 (germline): LGHNA, YSLEER.

The CDR3 spells CASSNYRGPWTEAFF. DNA for the CDR3: TGTGCCAGCAGCAACTACAGGGGGCCATGGACTGAAGCTTTCTTT. The chain joins TRBV21-1 to TRBJ1-1; TRBD1 is the table's D call, not checked against the DNA. TRBV21-1 is a recognized pseudogene. The CDR3 is 15 residues long.

CDR3 loop: CASSVVGSSIGGYTF. CDR3 in DNA: TGTGCCAGCAGCGTAGTGGGCAGCTCTATTGGGGGCTACACCTTC. The chain combines TRBV9 with TRBJ1-2; D is unclear. The CDR3 has 15 residues. Germline V gives CDR1 SGDLS, CDR2 YYNGEE. V dropped 0 bases and J dropped 8 bases, with 17 bases sitting between them.

The chain has TRBV30 and TRBJ1-2, with D possibly being TRBD1 (5 bases). Per germline, CDR1 GTSNPN and CDR2 SVGIG (reference sequence). The CDR3 covers 13 residues. Trimming took off 2 bases at V and 5 bases at J, with 12 bases between the two ends. This CDR3 is CAWSQGTSYGYTF. For the CDR3, the DNA is TGTGCCTGGAGTCAGGGAACTTCGTATGGCTACACCTTC.

This chain joins TRBV7-2 and TRBJ1-3; D perhaps matches TRBD1 (5 bases). The V and J ends lost 5 bases and 0 bases respectively, with 11 bases between them. The CDR3 totals 15 residues. The germline V gene has CDR1 SGHTA and CDR2 FQGNSA. CDR3 sequence reads: CASSEDTASGNTIYF. The CDR3 DNA reads TGTGCCAGCAGCGAGGACACAGCCTCTGGAAACACCATATATTTT.

The gene calls are TRBV3-1 (or the pseudogene TRBV3-2) and TRBJ2-1; tentatively, D is TRBD2 (5 bases). This CDR3 contains 13 residues. V was shortened by 4 bases and J by 9 bases, with 13 bases between the two germline ends. Germline V gene lookup returns CDR1 LGHDT and CDR2 YNNKEL (reference sequence). The CDR3 reads CASSLQLVGEQFF. The CDR3 nucleotides read TGTGCCAGCAGCCTCCAACTAGTAGGTGAGCAGTTCTTC.

The J gene is TRBJ2-1, the V gene TRBV6-2 or TRBV6-3, with 12 bases lining up with TRBD2. The CDR3 is 15 amino acids. Germline assignment: CDR1 MNHEY and CDR2 SVGEGT. Trimming at V came to 4 bases and at J to 8 bases, leaving 6 bases not matched to a gene. CDR3 nucleotides: TGTGCCAGCAGTTCAACTAGCGGGGGGAACTATGAGCAGTTCTTC. As protein: CASSSTSGGNYEQFF.

The V call is TRBV21-1, the J call TRBJ2-2; the table's D gene call, TRBD1, was not cross checked with the DNA. TRBV21-1 is a documented pseudogene. This CDR3 spans 19 amino acids. CDR3 in DNA: TGTGCCAGCAGCAAGAATCTCGGGCCTCGGGACAGGGGTCCCGGGGAGCTGTTTTTT. It is translated as CASSKNLGPRDRGPGELFF.

This chain uses TRBV10-3 with TRBJ2-2; 10 bases line up with TRBD1. The CDR3 has 16 residues. The trim removed 4 bases at V and 3 bases at J, leaving 5 bases unmatched. Germline lookup yields CDR1 ENHRY and CDR2 SYGVKD. The CDR3 is CAISVRGQGYTGELFF. Written as DNA, the CDR3 is TGTGCCATCAGTGTAAGGGGACAGGGGTACACCGGGGAGCTGTTTTTT.